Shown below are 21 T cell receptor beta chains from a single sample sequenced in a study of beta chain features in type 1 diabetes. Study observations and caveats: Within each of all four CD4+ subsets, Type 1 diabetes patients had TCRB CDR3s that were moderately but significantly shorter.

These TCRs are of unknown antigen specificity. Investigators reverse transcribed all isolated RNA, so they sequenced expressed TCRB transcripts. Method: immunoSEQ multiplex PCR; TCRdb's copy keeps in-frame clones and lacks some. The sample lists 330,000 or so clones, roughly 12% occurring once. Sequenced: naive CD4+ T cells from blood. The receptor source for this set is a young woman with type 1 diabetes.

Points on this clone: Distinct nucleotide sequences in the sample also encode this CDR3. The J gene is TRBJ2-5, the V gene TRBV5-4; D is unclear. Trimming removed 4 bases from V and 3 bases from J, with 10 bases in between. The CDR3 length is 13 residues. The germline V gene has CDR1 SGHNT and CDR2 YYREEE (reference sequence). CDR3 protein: CASSPRLEETQYF. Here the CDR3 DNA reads TGTGCCAGCAGCCCCCGACTGGAAGAGACCCAGTACTTC. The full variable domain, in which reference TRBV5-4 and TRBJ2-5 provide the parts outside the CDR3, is ETGVTQSPTHLIKTRGQQVTLRCSSQSGHNTVSWYQQALGQGPQFIFQYYREEENGRGNFPPRFSGLQFPNYSSELNVNALELDDSALYLCASSPRLEETQYFGPGTRLLVL.

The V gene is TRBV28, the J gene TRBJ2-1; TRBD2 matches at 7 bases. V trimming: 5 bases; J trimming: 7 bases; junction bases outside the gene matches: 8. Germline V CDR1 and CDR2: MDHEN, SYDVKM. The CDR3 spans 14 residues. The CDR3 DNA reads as TGTGCCAGCAGTCTTCTTCTAGCGGCAAATGAGCAGTTCTTC. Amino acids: CASSLLLAANEQFF.

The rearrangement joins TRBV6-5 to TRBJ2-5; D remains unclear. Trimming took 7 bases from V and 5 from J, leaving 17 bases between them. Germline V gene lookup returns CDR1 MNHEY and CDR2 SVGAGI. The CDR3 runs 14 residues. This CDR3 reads CASTDPSPRETQYF. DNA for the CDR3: TGTGCCAGCACTGACCCATCCCCGCGGGAGACCCAGTACTTC.

CDR3 coding DNA: TGTGCCAGCTCACCCGGGGAGTCTGGGGCCAACGTCCTGACTTTC. This translates into CASSPGESGANVLTF. The chain has TRBV18 and TRBJ2-6, with D perhaps matching TRBD2 (5 bases). Germline lookup yields CDR1 KGHSH and CDR2 LQKENI. The CDR3 totals 15 residues. The V and J ends lost 3 bases and 1 base respectively, with 7 bases between them.

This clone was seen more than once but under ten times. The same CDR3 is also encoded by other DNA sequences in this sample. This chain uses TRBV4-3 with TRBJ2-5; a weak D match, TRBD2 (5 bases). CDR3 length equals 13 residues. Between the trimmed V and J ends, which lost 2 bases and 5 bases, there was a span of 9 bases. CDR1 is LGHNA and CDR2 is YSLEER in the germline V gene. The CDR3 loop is CASSQLGGETQYF. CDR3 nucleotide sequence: TGCGCCAGCAGCCAACTCGGCGGGGAGACCCAGTACTTC.

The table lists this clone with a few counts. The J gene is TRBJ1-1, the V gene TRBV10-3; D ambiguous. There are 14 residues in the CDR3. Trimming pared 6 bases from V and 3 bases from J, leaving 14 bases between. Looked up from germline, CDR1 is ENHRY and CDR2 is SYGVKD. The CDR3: CAIRGSGRDTEAFF. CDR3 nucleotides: TGTGCCATCAGGGGATCCGGGAGGGACACTGAAGCTTTCTTT.

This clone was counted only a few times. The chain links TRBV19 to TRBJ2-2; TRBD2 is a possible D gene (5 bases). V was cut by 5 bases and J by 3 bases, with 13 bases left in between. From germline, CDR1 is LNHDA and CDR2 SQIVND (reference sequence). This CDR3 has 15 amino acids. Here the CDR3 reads CASSPTPGDTGELFF. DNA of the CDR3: TGTGCCAGTAGTCCAACCCCCGGGGACACCGGGGAGCTGTTTTTT.

The CDR3 here is CASSSPGGDEQYF. Written as DNA, the CDR3 is TGTGCCAGCAGTTCCCCGGGGGGGGACGAGCAGTACTTC. The gene calls are TRBV6-5 and TRBJ2-7; 8 bases map to TRBD2. Unmatched junction bases numbered 4, after V lost 4 bases and J lost 5 bases. Germline assignment: CDR1 MNHEY and CDR2 SVGAGI. The CDR3 has 13 amino acids.

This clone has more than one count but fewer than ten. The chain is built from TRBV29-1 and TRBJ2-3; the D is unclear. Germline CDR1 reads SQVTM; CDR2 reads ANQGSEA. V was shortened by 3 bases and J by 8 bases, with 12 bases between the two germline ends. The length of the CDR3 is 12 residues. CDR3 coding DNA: TGCAGCGTTGAGCCCACCGGTGTTACGCAGTATTTT. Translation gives CSVEPTGVTQYF.

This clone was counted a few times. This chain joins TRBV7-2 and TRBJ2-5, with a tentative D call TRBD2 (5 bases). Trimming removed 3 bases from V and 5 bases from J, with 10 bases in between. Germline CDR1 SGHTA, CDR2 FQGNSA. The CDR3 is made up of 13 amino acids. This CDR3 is CASSFWAGETQYF. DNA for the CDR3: TGTGCCAGCAGCTTCTGGGCGGGTGAGACCCAGTACTTC. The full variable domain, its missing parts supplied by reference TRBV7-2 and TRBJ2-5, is GAGVSQSPSNKVTEKGKDVELRCDPISGHTALYWYRQSLGQGLEFLIYFQGNSAPDKSGLPSDRFSAERTGGSVSTLTIQRTQQEDSAVYLCASSFWAGETQYFGPGTRLLVL.

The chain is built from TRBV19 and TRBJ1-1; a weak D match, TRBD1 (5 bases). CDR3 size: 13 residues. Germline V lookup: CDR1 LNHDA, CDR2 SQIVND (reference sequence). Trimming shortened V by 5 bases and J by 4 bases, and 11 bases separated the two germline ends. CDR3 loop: CASSHGGGTEAFF. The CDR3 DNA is TGTGCCAGTAGTCACGGGGGAGGCACTGAAGCTTTCTTT. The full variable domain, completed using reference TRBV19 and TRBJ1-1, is DGGITQSPKYLFRKEGQNVTLSCEQNLNHDAMYWYRQDPGQGLRLIYYSQIVNDFQKGDIAEGYSVSREKKESFPLTVTSAQKNPTAFYLCASSHGGGTEAFFGQGTRLTVV.

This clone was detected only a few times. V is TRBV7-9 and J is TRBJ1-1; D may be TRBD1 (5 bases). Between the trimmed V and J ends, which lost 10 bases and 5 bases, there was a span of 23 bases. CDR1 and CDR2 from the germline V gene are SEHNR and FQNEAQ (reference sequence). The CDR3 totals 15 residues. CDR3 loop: CATPSVGRDGTEAFF. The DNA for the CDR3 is TGTGCCACCCCCTCAGTGGGCAGGGATGGAACTGAAGCTTTCTTT.

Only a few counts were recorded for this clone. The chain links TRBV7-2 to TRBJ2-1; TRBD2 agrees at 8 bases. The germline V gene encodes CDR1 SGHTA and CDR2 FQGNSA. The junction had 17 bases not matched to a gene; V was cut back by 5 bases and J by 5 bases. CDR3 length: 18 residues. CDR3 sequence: CASSRPPWRGRTHNEQFF. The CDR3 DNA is TGTGCCAGCAGCCGCCCTCCTTGGCGCGGGAGGACGCACAATGAGCAGTTCTTC.

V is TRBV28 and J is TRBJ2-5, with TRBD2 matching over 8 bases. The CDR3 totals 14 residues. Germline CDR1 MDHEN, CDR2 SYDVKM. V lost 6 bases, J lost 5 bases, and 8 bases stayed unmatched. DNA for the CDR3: TGTGCCAGCAGAGATTCGAGCGGGGGCGAGACCCAGTACTTC. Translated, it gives CASRDSSGGETQYF.

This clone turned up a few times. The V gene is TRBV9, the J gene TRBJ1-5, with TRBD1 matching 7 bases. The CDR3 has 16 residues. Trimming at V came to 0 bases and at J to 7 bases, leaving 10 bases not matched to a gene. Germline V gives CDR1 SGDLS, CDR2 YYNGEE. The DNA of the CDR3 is TGTGCCAGCAGCGTAGGCGGGACAGAGGAAGACCAGCCCCAGCATTTT. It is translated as CASSVGGTEEDQPQHF.

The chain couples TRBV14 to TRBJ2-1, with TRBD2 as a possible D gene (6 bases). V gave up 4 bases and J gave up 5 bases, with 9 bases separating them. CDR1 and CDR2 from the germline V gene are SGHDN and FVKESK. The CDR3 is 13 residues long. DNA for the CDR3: TGTGCCAGCAGCCGGACTATCCACAATGAGCAGTTCTTC. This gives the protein CASSRTIHNEQFF.

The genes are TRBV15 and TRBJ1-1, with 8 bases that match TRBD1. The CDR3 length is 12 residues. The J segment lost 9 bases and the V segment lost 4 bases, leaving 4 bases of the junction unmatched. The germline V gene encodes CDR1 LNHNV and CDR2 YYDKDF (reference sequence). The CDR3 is CATSKRDRKAFF. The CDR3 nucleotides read TGTGCCACCAGCAAAAGGGACAGGAAAGCTTTCTTT. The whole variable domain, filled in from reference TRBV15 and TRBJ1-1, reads DAMVIQNPRYQVTQFGKPVTLSCSQTLNHNVMYWYQQKSSQAPKLLFHYYDKDFNNEADTPDNFQSRRPNTSFCFLDIRSPGLGDTAMYLCATSKRDRKAFFGQGTRLTVV.

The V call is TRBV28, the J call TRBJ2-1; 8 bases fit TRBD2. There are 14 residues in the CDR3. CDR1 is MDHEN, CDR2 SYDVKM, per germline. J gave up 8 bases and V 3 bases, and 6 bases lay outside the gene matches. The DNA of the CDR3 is TGTGCCAGCAGTTTTCCCGGACTAGCCCATGAGCAGTTCTTC. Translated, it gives CASSFPGLAHEQFF.

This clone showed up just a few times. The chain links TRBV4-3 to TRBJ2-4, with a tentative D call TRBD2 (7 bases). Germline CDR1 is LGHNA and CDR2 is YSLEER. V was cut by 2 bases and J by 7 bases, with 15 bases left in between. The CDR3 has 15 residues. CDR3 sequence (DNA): TGCGCCAGCAGCCAAAAAGGGGGGGGAAACAACATTCAGTACTTC. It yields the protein CASSQKGGGNNIQYF.

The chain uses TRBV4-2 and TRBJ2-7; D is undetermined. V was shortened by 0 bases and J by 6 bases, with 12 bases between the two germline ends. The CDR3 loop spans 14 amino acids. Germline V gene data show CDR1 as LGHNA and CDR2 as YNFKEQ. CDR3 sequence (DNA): TGTGCCAGCAGCCAAGATAACCGGGTATCCGAGCAGTACTTC. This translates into CASSQDNRVSEQYF.

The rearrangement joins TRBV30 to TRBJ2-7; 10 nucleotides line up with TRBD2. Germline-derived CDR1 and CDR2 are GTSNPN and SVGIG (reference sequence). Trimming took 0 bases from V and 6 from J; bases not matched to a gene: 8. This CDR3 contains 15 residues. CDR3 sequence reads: CAWSVRAGGPGEQYF. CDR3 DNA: TGTGCCTGGAGTGTGAGAGCGGGAGGGCCGGGCGAGCAGTACTTC.